This T cell receptor beta chain was documented in a study of PD-1 blockade in classical Hodgkin lymphoma. The table came from immunoSEQ multiplex PCR; TCRdb's copy has only in-frame clones and leaves some out. The table has 25,000 to 35,000 clones, roughly 70% seen once; the top ten hold 12% to 15%. There was relapse after autologous stem cell transplantation in every patient, and there was variation in brentuximab vedotin exposure. Notes on this clone: Its antigen is not known.

General study results and limits: Patients who began taking nivolumab under 1 year after ASCT were left out. Complete responders matched newly diagnosed patients in baseline diversity. Newly diagnosed patients were said to have less baseline TCR diversity than healthy donors did. TCR diversity rose significantly by C4D1 in CD4+ but not CD8+ cells.

The ends were cut back, 1 base at V and 4 bases at J, with 10 bases in the middle. The CDR3 contains 15 residues. The germline CDR1 and CDR2 sequences are SNHLY and FYNNEI. The chain links TRBV2 to TRBJ2-2; D unresolved. The source of this sequence is a human donor with classical Hodgkin lymphoma. The specimen comprised peripheral blood mononuclear cells (PBMCs), sampled before the second cycle of nivolumab. CDR3 region: CASSEEIRTTGELFF. CDR3 nucleotide sequence: TGTGCCAGCAGTGAAGAAATCCGTACCACCGGGGAGCTGTTTTTT. Full variable domain (outside the CDR3, taken from reference TRBV2 and TRBJ2-2): EPEVTQTPSHQVTQMGQEVILRCVPISNHLYFYWYRQILGQKVEFLVSFYNNEISEKSEIFDDQFSVERPDGSNFTLKIRSTKLEDSAMYFCASSEEIRTTGELFFGEGSRLTVL.